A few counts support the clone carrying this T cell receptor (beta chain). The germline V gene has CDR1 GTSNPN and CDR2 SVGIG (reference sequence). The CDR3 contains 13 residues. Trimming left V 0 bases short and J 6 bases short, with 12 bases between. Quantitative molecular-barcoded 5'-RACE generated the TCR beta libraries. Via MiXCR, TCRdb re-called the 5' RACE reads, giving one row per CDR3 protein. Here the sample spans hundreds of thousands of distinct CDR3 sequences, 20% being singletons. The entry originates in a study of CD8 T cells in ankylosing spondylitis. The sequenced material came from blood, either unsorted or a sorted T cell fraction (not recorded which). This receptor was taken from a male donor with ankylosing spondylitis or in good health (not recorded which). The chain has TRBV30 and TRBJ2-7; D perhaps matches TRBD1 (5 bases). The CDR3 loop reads CAWSVGQGIEQYF. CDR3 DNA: TGTGCCTGGAGTGTAGGGCAGGGTATCGAGCAGTACTTC.